A selection of T cell receptor beta chains follows, all from one sample in a study. TCRdb re-called the RT-PCR reads with MiXCR, one entry per CDR3 protein. The sample lists approximately 720,000 distinct CDR3 sequences, 13% to 15% seen once, with 3.6% in the top ten. Sequenced sample: memory CD4+ T cells from blood. The origin of the receptors is a female donor in good health, serving as a healthy control. Each CDR3 is given with its conserved first and last residue. The order of the fields is D gene, J gene, clone size, V gene, CDR3 protein, CDR3 DNA. D genes are given only for firm matches. The size entry is marked missing in some rows and otherwise reads once, few, many or a size class.

-,TRBJ2-7,few,TRBV7-8,CASSLGFSAYEQYF,TGTGCCAGCAGCTTAGGCTTCAGTGCGTACGAGCAGTACTTC
-,TRBJ1-1,few,TRBV12-3/TRBV12-4,CASRITANTEAFF,TGTGCCAGCAGGATAACAGCGAACACTGAAGCTTTCTTT
TRBD1,TRBJ1-5,-,TRBV5-1,CASSLDGTVSGPQHF,TGCGCCAGCAGCTTGGATGGGACAGTCTCCGGGCCCCAGCATTTT
-,TRBJ1-2,-,TRBV6-5,CASSYFKGRGYTF,TGTGCCAGCAGTTACTTTAAGGGGCGAGGCTACACCTTC
TRBD1,TRBJ1-5,-,TRBV24-1,CATSGTGEAPQHF,TGTGCCACCAGTGGGACAGGGGAGGCGCCCCAGCATTTT
-,TRBJ1-5,-,TRBV20-1,CSAWTGTANQPQHF,TGCAGTGCTTGGACCGGGACGGCAAATCAGCCCCAGCATTTT
-,TRBJ1-2,many,TRBV4-3,CASSQDWGVRGYYGYTF,TGCGCCAGCAGCCAAGATTGGGGTGTGCGGGGATACTATGGCTACACCTTC
TRBD2,TRBJ2-5,-,TRBV4-3,CASSPGLAGGSSAETQYF,TGCGCCAGCAGCCCTGGACTAGCGGGGGGTTCCTCGGCTGAGACCCAGTACTTC
-,TRBJ2-1,few,TRBV28,CASNLQRSYNEQFF,TGTGCCAGCAATCTACAGCGCTCCTACAATGAGCAGTTCTTC
-,TRBJ2-1,many,TRBV7-9,CASSVSGRSSYNEQFF,TGTGCCAGCAGCGTAAGCGGGCGAAGCTCCTACAATGAGCAGTTCTTC
-,TRBJ1-3,few,TRBV3-1,CASSPPFRIGAGNTIYF,TGTGCCAGCAGCCCGCCCTTTAGAATCGGGGCTGGAAACACCATATATTTT
-,TRBJ2-1,-,TRBV24-1,CATSLEGKSYNEQFF,TGTGCCACCAGCTTGGAGGGAAAATCCTACAATGAGCAGTTCTTC
TRBD2,TRBJ2-2,-,TRBV5-5,CASSLAVIAGVAGELFF,TGTGCCAGCAGCTTGGCCGTAATAGCGGGAGTCGCCGGGGAGCTGTTTTTT
-,TRBJ2-2,many,TRBV5-1,CASRPSDTGELFF,TGCGCCAGCAGGCCGAGCGACACCGGGGAGCTGTTTTTT
-,TRBJ2-7,many,TRBV20-1,CSARLTGNRYEQYF,TGCAGTGCTAGACTGACAGGAAACCGCTACGAGCAGTACTTC
-,TRBJ1-1,few,TRBV29-1,CSVEVSRNTEAFF,TGCAGCGTTGAAGTCTCGAGGAACACTGAAGCTTTCTTT
TRBD2,TRBJ2-2,many,TRBV5-6,CASSLFHGGSGELFF,TGTGCCAGCAGCCTGTTCCACGGGGGGTCCGGGGAGCTGTTTTTT